This T cell receptor beta chain was captured by sequencing in a study of T cells after yellow fever vaccination. CDR1 DFQATT and CDR2 SNEGSKA come from the germline V gene (reference sequence). There are 14 residues in the CDR3. V dropped 5 bases and J dropped 5; count of bases not matched to a gene: 10. TCRdb re-derived calls from the 5' RACE reads in MiXCR, one entry per CDR3 protein. The table has under 300,000 distinct CDR3 sequences, 6.9% seen once; the top ten hold approximately 0.84%. This clonotype was counted ten times or more. The antigen remains unidentified. Whole-study results and caveats: Post-booster samples contained most primary-vaccination clones (approximately 95% CD4, 70% to 90% CD8).

This clonotype originated in a man in his thirties or forties who received the YFV17D yellow fever vaccine. Specimen: CD4+ T cells sorted from PBMCs, collected 15 days after the yellow fever booster vaccination. The rearrangement uses TRBV20-1 and TRBJ2-5; 8 bases align to TRBD2. As DNA, the CDR3 is TGCAGTGCTTCCTTAGCGGGAACGTGGGAGACCCAGTACTTC. Translated: CSASLAGTWETQYF.